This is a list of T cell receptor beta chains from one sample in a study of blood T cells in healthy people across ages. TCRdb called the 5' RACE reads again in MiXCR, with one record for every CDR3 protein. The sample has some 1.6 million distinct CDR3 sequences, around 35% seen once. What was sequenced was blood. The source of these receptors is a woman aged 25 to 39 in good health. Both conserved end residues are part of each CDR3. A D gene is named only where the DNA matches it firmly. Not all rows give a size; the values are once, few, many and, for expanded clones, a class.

CASSPAKRGNTEAFF	TGTGCCAGCAGCCCTGCAAAAAGAGGGAACACTGAAGCTTTCTTT	TRBJ1-1	few	-	TRBV7-9
CSIGQGPFQETQYF	TGCAGCATTGGGCAGGGTCCTTTCCAAGAGACCCAGTACTTC	TRBJ2-5	many	-	TRBV29-1
CATSRDWSGGNEQFF	TGTGCCACCAGCAGAGATTGGTCAGGGGGCAATGAGCAGTTCTTC	TRBJ2-1	-	TRBD1	TRBV15
CSVPGGFAYNEQFF	TGCAGTGTACCCGGGGGGTTCGCCTACAATGAGCAGTTCTTC	TRBJ2-1	-	TRBD2	TRBV20-1
CATSRDRAGTNQPQHF	TGTGCCACCAGCAGAGATCGGGCAGGGACCAATCAGCCCCAGCATTTT	TRBJ1-5	few	-	TRBV15
CASSKALGGDPYNEQFF	TGTGCCAGCAGCAAAGCGCTTGGAGGTGATCCCTACAATGAGCAGTTCTTC	TRBJ2-1	few	-	TRBV21-1
CASSPSQAGGSNQPQHF	TGTGCCAGCTCACCATCCCAGGCCGGTGGGAGCAATCAGCCCCAGCATTTT	TRBJ1-5	-	-	TRBV18
CASSFGTDYSGANVLTF	TGTGCCAGCAGTTTCGGGACAGACTACTCTGGGGCCAACGTCCTGACTTTC	TRBJ2-6	-	TRBD1	TRBV27
CASSLGQVIRSNQPQHF	TGTGCCAGCAGTTTGGGACAGGTGATTAGAAGCAATCAGCCCCAGCATTTT	TRBJ1-5	-	TRBD1	TRBV6-2/TRBV6-3
CASSLAAGAITDTQYF	TGTGCCAGCAGCTTAGCAGCGGGGGCCATCACAGATACGCAGTATTTT	TRBJ2-3	-	TRBD2	TRBV7-9
CASSQQGWDYGCTF	TGTGCCAGCAGTCAACAGGGATGGGACTATGGCTGCACCTTC	TRBJ1-2	-	-	TRBV28
CASAGLAGGPGNEQFF	TGCGCCAGCGCCGGACTAGCGGGAGGGCCAGGGAATGAGCAGTTCTTC	TRBJ2-1	-	TRBD2	TRBV5-1
CASSPPMATEAFF	TGTGCCAGCAGCCCTCCAATGGCCACTGAAGCTTTCTTT	TRBJ1-1	-	-	TRBV7-8
CASGGPNTGELFF	TGTGCCAGCGGGGGACCAAACACCGGGGAGCTGTTTTTT	TRBJ2-2	-	-	TRBV6-6
CASSLGKEETQYF	TGTGCCAGCAGCTTAGGAAAGGAAGAGACCCAGTACTTC	TRBJ2-5	many	-	TRBV7-2
CASSPGLSKETQYF	TGTGCCAGCAGCCCCGGGCTTAGCAAGGAGACCCAGTACTTC	TRBJ2-5	-	-	TRBV9
CATNPGQGEKLFF	TGTGCCACCAACCCCGGTCAGGGTGAAAAACTGTTTTTT	TRBJ1-4	-	-	TRBV10-3
CASSEADSQRYYEQYF	TGTGCCAGCAGTGAGGCAGACAGCCAGAGGTACTACGAGCAGTACTTC	TRBJ2-7	-	-	TRBV6-1
CASTRGRGGNEQYF	TGCGCCAGCACCCGAGGGAGGGGAGGCAACGAGCAGTACTTC	TRBJ2-7	-	TRBD2	TRBV5-1
CASSGGGLPSNEQFF	TGTGCCAGCAGTGGAGGAGGCCTGCCTTCCAATGAGCAGTTCTTC	TRBJ2-1	-	-	TRBV2
CASSQRYRYEQYF	TGCGCCAGCAGCCAACGCTACAGATACGAGCAGTACTTC	TRBJ2-7	many	-	TRBV4-1
CASSKSVIRLAGGPSYNEQFF	TGTGCCAGCAGCAAATCCGTTATAAGACTAGCGGGAGGGCCTAGTTACAATGAGCAGTTCTTC	TRBJ2-1	-	-	TRBV21-1
CASSDSKSGGLRANEQFF	TGTGCCAGCAGTGACTCCAAATCGGGGGGCCTACGGGCCAATGAGCAGTTCTTC	TRBJ2-1	-	-	TRBV6-4
CASSLSQGAMNYGYTF	TGCGCCAGCAGCTTGAGTCAGGGGGCGATGAACTATGGCTACACCTTC	TRBJ1-2	-	TRBD1	TRBV5-1
CSATPGGFSYNEQFF	TGCAGTGCTACGCCGGGGGGGTTCTCCTACAATGAGCAGTTCTTC	TRBJ2-1	-	TRBD2	TRBV20-1
CASSGTFWDGYTF	TGTGCCAGCAGTGGGACATTTTGGGATGGCTACACCTTC	TRBJ1-2	-	-	TRBV5-6
CASSSGRGSETQYF	TGTGCCAGCAGTTCCGGGCGGGGTTCGGAGACCCAGTACTTC	TRBJ2-5	-	-	TRBV6-6
CASSQGRRGTGELFF	TGCGCCAGCAGCCAAGGACGCAGGGGCACCGGGGAGCTGTTTTTT	TRBJ2-2	few	-	TRBV4-1
CASSLHVNQPQHF	TGTGCCAGCAGCTTACACGTAAATCAGCCCCAGCATTTT	TRBJ1-5	few	-	TRBV7-3
CAGQGLAWNEQFF	TGTGCCGGGCAGGGACTAGCTTGGAATGAGCAGTTCTTC	TRBJ2-1	few	TRBD2	TRBV6-1
CASTTRGEETRTAEAFF	TGTGCCAGCACCACAAGAGGAGAGGAGACACGGACCGCTGAAGCTTTCTTT	TRBJ1-1	few	-	TRBV4-2
CSVEPTGSETQYF	TGCAGCGTTGAACCCACAGGGTCAGAGACCCAGTACTTC	TRBJ2-5	many	-	TRBV29-1
CASSLGVSNEQFF	TGTGCCAGCAGCTTGGGGGTGTCTAATGAGCAGTTCTTC	TRBJ2-1	-	-	TRBV7-9
CASSNGGKDQPQHF	TGTGCCAGCAGCAACGGAGGGAAAGATCAGCCCCAGCATTTT	TRBJ1-5	-	-	TRBV7-9
CASSLVGDGEQFF	TGCGCCAGCAGCTTGGTCGGTGACGGTGAGCAGTTCTTC	TRBJ2-1	-	-	TRBV5-1
CASSVQGSYQETQYF	TGTGCCAGCAGCGTCCAGGGATCGTACCAAGAGACCCAGTACTTC	TRBJ2-5	many	-	TRBV9
CASSPGGAGQLQHF	TGTGCCAGCAGCCCCGGTGGGGCGGGACAGCTCCAGCATTTT	TRBJ1-5	-	TRBD1	TRBV28
CASSQDVAGVLYNEQFF	TGTGCCAGCAGCCAAGACGTAGCGGGGGTCCTGTACAATGAGCAGTTCTTC	TRBJ2-1	few	TRBD2	TRBV3-1
CASSGQGAHTEAFF	TGTGCCAGCAGTGGGCAGGGGGCCCACACTGAAGCTTTCTTT	TRBJ1-1	few	TRBD1	TRBV6-5
CASSYSIVSFNYGYTF	TGTGCCAGCAGTTACTCGATCGTCAGCTTTAACTATGGCTACACCTTC	TRBJ1-2	few	-	TRBV6-5
CVSSQERTQYF	TGTGTCAGCAGCCAAGAACGTACGCAGTATTTT	TRBJ2-3	-	-	TRBV4-2
CSARDRGQGYEQYF	TGCAGTGCTAGGGACAGGGGTCAGGGCTACGAGCAGTACTTC	TRBJ2-7	-	TRBD1	TRBV20-1
CASSLWLAGTTDTQYF	TGCGCCAGCAGCTTGTGGCTAGCGGGAACCACAGATACGCAGTATTTT	TRBJ2-3	-	TRBD2	TRBV5-1
CASSPAAGRTFF	TGTGCCAGCTCACCGGCCGCAGGGAGGACTTTCTTT	TRBJ1-1	few	-	TRBV18